A selection of T cell receptor beta chains follows, all from one sample in a study of cytomegalovirus exposure and HLA in healthy donors. Only in-frame clones appear in the TCRdb table, and some are missing; sequencing was by immunoSEQ multiplex PCR. The table lists around 160,000 clones, 75% to 90% of them singletons, with roughly 10% in the top ten. The sample consisted of PBMCs. These receptors all stem from a man aged 18 to 29 in good health and CMV-seropositive. CDR3s include the opening cysteine and the closing phenylalanine or tryptophan. Fields, in order: D gene, J gene, V gene, clone size, CDR3 protein, CDR3 DNA. A D gene is named only where the DNA matches it firmly. Expanded clones get a size class; other rows say once, few or many, or leave the size out.

D gene: NA
J gene: TRBJ2-2
V gene: TRBV19
clone size: NA
CDR3 protein: CASSKGVNTGELFF
CDR3 DNA: TGTGCCAGTAGTAAGGGGGTAAACACCGGGGAGCTGTTTTTT

D gene: NA
J gene: TRBJ2-7
V gene: TRBV18
clone size: NA
CDR3 protein: CASSPQASGYEQYF
CDR3 DNA: TGTGCCAGCTCACCACAGGCCAGCGGCTACGAGCAGTACTTC

D gene: NA
J gene: TRBJ1-4
V gene: TRBV19
clone size: NA
CDR3 protein: CASSIDGGGLNEKLFF
CDR3 DNA: TGTGCCAGTAGTATAGATGGGGGGGGATTAAATGAAAAACTGTTTTTT

D gene: NA
J gene: TRBJ2-7
V gene: TRBV2
clone size: NA
CDR3 protein: CASSGGGYEQYF
CDR3 DNA: TGTGCCAGCAGCGGGGGTGGCTACGAGCAGTACTTC

D gene: TRBD1
J gene: TRBJ2-7
V gene: TRBV5-1
clone size: NA
CDR3 protein: CASSGGTGSLYEQYF
CDR3 DNA: TGCGCCAGCAGCGGGGGGACAGGGTCGCTGTACGAGCAGTACTTC

D gene: NA
J gene: TRBJ2-5
V gene: TRBV5-4
clone size: NA
CDR3 protein: CASSLDNRATFSETQYF
CDR3 DNA: TGTGCCAGCAGCTTGGATAACAGGGCAACTTTTTCGGAGACCCAGTACTTC

D gene: TRBD1
J gene: TRBJ2-1
V gene: TRBV10-3
clone size: NA
CDR3 protein: CAISESGTGLNEQFF
CDR3 DNA: TGTGCCATCAGTGAATCCGGGACAGGCCTTAATGAGCAGTTCTTC

D gene: TRBD1
J gene: TRBJ2-7
V gene: TRBV5-5
clone size: NA
CDR3 protein: CASSLTDRMGVYEQYF
CDR3 DNA: TGTGCCAGCAGCTTGACGGACAGGATGGGGGTATACGAGCAGTACTTC

D gene: TRBD2
J gene: TRBJ2-3
V gene: TRBV29-1
clone size: once
CDR3 protein: CSVEDVAGESTDTQYF
CDR3 DNA: TGCAGCGTTGAAGATGTAGCGGGGGAAAGCACAGATACGCAGTATTTT

D gene: TRBD1
J gene: TRBJ2-7
V gene: TRBV14
clone size: NA
CDR3 protein: CASSQVGQGAYEQYF
CDR3 DNA: TGTGCCAGCAGCCAAGTAGGACAGGGGGCCTACGAGCAGTACTTC

D gene: TRBD2
J gene: TRBJ2-1
V gene: TRBV27
clone size: NA
CDR3 protein: CASSYLTSGVNNEQFF
CDR3 DNA: TGTGCCAGCAGTTATCTGACTAGCGGGGTCAACAATGAGCAGTTCTTC

D gene: TRBD2
J gene: TRBJ2-7
V gene: TRBV2
clone size: NA
CDR3 protein: CASQGLAGTNEQYF
CDR3 DNA: TGTGCCAGCCAAGGACTAGCGGGAACAAACGAGCAGTACTTC

D gene: NA
J gene: TRBJ2-5
V gene: TRBV7-8
clone size: NA
CDR3 protein: CASSLGGRTDKETQYF
CDR3 DNA: TGTGCCAGCAGCTTAGGAGGTCGGACAGACAAAGAGACCCAGTACTTC

D gene: NA
J gene: TRBJ2-1
V gene: TRBV13
clone size: NA
CDR3 protein: CASSHARPQSQSGEQFF
CDR3 DNA: TGTGCCAGCAGCCACGCCAGGCCCCAGTCCCAAAGCGGTGAGCAGTTCTTC

D gene: TRBD1
J gene: TRBJ1-1
V gene: TRBV30
clone size: NA
CDR3 protein: CAWSDDRENTEAFF
CDR3 DNA: TGTGCCTGGAGTGACGACAGGGAGAACACTGAAGCTTTCTTT

D gene: NA
J gene: TRBJ1-2
V gene: TRBV6-1
clone size: NA
CDR3 protein: CASSGFSTVNYGYTF
CDR3 DNA: TGTGCCAGCAGTGGATTTTCGACAGTAAACTATGGCTACACCTTC

D gene: TRBD2
J gene: TRBJ2-3
V gene: TRBV10-1
clone size: NA
CDR3 protein: CASSEAGVTLDTQYF
CDR3 DNA: TGCGCCAGCAGTGAAGCGGGGGTTACGTTGGATACGCAGTATTTT

D gene: TRBD2
J gene: TRBJ2-5
V gene: TRBV27
clone size: NA
CDR3 protein: CASSLGTSGGFGETQYF
CDR3 DNA: TGTGCCAGCAGTTTAGGGACTAGCGGGGGGTTTGGGGAGACCCAGTACTTC

D gene: TRBD2
J gene: TRBJ2-5
V gene: TRBV4-2
clone size: NA
CDR3 protein: CASSPRGREAGGRETQYF
CDR3 DNA: TGTGCCAGCAGCCCAAGGGGTCGAGAAGCGGGGGGGCGAGAGACCCAGTACTTC

D gene: NA
J gene: TRBJ1-6
V gene: TRBV14
clone size: few
CDR3 protein: CASSPDSSYNSPLHF
CDR3 DNA: TGTGCCAGCAGCCCCGACAGCTCCTATAATTCACCCCTCCACTTT

D gene: TRBD2
J gene: TRBJ2-4
V gene: TRBV5-6
clone size: NA
CDR3 protein: CASSSPRLAGSAAKNIQYF
CDR3 DNA: TGTGCCAGCAGCTCCCCGCGGCTAGCGGGATCGGCCGCCAAAAACATTCAGTACTTC

D gene: NA
J gene: TRBJ1-1
V gene: TRBV19
clone size: NA
CDR3 protein: CASSAQGMNTEAFF
CDR3 DNA: TGTGCCAGTAGTGCACAGGGCATGAACACTGAAGCTTTCTTT